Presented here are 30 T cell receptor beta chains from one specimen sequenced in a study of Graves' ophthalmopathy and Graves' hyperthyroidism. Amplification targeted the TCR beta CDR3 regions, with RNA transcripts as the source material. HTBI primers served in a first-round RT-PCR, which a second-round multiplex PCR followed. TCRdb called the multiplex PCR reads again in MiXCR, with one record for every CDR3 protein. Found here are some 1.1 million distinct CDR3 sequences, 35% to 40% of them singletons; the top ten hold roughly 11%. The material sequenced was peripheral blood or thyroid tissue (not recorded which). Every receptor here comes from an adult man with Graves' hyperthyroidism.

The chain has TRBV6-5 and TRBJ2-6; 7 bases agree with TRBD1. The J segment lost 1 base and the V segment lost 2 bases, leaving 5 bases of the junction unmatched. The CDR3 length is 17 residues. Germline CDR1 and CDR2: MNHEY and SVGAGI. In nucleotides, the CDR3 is TGTGCCAGCAGTTACCAGGGGGTCGGATCTGGGGCCAACGTCCTGACTTTC. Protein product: CASSYQGVGSGANVLTF.

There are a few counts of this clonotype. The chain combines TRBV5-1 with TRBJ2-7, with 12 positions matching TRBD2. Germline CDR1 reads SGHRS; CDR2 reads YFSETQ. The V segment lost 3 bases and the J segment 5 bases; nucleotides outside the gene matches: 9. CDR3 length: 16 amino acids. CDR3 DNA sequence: TGCGCCAGCAGCTGGAGGGCGACTAGCGGGAGCCACGAGCAGTACTTC. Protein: CASSWRATSGSHEQYF. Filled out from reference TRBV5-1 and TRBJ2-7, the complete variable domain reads KAGVTQTPRYLIKTRGQQVTLSCSPISGHRSVSWYQQTPGQGLQFLFEYFSETQRNKGNFPGRFSGRQFSNSRSEMNVSTLELGDSALYLCASSWRATSGSHEQYFGPGTRLTVT.

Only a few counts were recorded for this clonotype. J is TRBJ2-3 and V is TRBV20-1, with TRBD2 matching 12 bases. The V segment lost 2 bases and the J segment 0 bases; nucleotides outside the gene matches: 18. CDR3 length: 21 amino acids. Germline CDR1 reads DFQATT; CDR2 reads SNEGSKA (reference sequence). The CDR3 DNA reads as TGCAGTGCTAGACCCAATAGCCCCGGACTAGCGGGACGTTCTAGCACAGATACGCAGTATTTT. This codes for CSARPNSPGLAGRSSTDTQYF.

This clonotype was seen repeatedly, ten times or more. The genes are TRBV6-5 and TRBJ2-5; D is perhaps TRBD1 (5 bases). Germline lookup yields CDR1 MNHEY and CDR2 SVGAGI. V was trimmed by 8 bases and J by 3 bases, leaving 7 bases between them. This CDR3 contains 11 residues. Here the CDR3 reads CASETEETQYF. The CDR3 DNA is TGTGCCAGCGAGACAGAAGAGACCCAGTACTTC.

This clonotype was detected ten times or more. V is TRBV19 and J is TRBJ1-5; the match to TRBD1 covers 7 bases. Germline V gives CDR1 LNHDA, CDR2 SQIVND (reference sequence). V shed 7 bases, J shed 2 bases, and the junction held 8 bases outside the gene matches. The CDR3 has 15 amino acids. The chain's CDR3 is CASTQGGERNQPQHF. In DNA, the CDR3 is TGTGCCAGTACCCAGGGGGGTGAACGCAATCAGCCCCAGCATTTT.

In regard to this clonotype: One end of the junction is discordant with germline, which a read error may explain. In DNA, the CDR3 is TGTGCCAGCAGCTGGGGACGGAACACTGGGGAGCTGTTTTTT. Protein product: CASSWGRNTGELFF. The chain uses TRBV7-8 and TRBJ2-2; D possibly uses TRBD1 or TRBD2 (5 bases each). The CDR3 consists of 14 residues. Germline CDR1 SGHVS, CDR2 FQNEAQ.

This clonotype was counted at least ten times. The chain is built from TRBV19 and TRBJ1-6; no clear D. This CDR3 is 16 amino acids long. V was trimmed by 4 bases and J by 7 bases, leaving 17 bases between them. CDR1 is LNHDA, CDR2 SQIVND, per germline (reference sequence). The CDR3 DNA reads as TGTGCCAGTAGTACCCGAGGCACAGCTGGAAATTCACCCCTCCACTTT. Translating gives CASSTRGTAGNSPLHF.

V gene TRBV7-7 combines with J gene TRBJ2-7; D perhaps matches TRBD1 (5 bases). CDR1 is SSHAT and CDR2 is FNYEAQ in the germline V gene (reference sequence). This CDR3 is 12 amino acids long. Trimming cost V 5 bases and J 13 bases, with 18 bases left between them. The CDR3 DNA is TGTGCCAGCAGCCCTGCCCTGGCAGGGCACTACTTC. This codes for CASSPALAGHYF.

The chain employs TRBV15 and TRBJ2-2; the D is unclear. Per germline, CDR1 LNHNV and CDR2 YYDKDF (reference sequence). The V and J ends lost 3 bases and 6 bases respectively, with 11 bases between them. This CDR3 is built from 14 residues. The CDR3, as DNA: TGTGCCACCAGCAGCGGCTCTGAAGCCGGGGAGCTGTTTTTT. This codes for CATSSGSEAGELFF.

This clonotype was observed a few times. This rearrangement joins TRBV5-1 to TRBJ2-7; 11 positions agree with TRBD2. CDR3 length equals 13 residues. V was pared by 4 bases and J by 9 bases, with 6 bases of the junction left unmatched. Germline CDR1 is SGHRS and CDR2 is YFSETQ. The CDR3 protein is CASSKLAGGWQYF. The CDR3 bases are TGCGCCAGCAGCAAGCTAGCGGGAGGATGGCAGTACTTC.

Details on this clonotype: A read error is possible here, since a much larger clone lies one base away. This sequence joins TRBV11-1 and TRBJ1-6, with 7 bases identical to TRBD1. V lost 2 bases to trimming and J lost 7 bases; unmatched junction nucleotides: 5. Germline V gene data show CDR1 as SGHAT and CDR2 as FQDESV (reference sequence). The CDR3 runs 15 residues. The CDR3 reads CASSLRGLRNSPLHF. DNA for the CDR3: TGTGCCAGCAGCTTAAGGGGGCTCCGGAATTCACCCCTCCACTTT. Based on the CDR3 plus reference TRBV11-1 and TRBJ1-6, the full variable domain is EAEVAQSPRYKITEKSQAVAFWCDPISGHATLYWYRQILGQGPELLVQFQDESVVDDSQLPKDRFSAERLKGVDSTLKIQPAELGDSAMYLCASSLRGLRNSPLHFGNGTRLTVT.

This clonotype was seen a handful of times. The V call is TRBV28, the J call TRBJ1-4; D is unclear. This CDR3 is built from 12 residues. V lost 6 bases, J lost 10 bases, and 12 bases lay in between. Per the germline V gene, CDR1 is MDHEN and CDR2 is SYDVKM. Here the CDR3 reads CASRRSAGKLFF. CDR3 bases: TGTGCCAGCAGGCGTAGCGCCGGAAAACTGTTTTTT.

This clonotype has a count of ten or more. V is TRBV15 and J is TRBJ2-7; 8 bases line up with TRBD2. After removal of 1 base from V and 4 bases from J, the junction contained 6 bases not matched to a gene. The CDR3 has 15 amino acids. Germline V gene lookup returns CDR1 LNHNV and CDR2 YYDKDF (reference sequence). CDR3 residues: CATSRVGSGKYEQYF. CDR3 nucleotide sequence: TGTGCCACCAGCAGAGTAGGTAGCGGGAAGTACGAGCAGTACTTC.

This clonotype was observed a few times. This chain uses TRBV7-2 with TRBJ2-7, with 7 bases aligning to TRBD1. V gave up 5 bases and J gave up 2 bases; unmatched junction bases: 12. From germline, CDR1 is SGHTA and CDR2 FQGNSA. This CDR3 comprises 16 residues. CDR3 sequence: CASSHRGQARTYEQYF. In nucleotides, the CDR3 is TGTGCCAGCAGCCATAGAGGACAGGCCAGAACCTACGAGCAGTACTTC.

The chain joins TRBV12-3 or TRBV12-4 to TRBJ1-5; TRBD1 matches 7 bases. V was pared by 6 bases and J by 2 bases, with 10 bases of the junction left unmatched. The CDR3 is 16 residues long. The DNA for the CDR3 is TGTGCCAGCAGCCGCTCGAACAGGGGCGGCAATCAGCCCCAGCATTTT. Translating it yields CASSRSNRGGNQPQHF.

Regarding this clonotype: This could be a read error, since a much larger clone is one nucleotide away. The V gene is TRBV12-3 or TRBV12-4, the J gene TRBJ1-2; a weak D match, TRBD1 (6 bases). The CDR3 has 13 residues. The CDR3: CASTLDRNYDYTF. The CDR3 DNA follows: TGTGCCAGCACCTTGGACAGAAACTATGACTACACCTTC.

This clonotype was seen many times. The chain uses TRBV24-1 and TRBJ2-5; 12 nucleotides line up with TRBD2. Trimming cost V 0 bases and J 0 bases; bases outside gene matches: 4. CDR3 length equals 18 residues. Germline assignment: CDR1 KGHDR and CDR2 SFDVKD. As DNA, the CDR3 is TGTGCCACCAGTGATTTGCCTAGACTAGCGGGGGACCAAGAGACCCAGTACTTC. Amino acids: CATSDLPRLAGDQETQYF.

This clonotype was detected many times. CDR3: CASTSSGVSYEQYF. The CDR3 nucleotides are TGTGCCAGCACCAGTTCCGGGGTCTCCTACGAGCAGTACTTC. The V gene is TRBV7-9, the J gene TRBJ2-7; TRBD2 is a possible D gene (5 bases). The CDR3 totals 14 residues. V was shortened by 7 bases and J by 0 bases, with 13 bases between the two germline ends. In germline, CDR1 is SEHNR, CDR2 FQNEAQ (reference sequence).

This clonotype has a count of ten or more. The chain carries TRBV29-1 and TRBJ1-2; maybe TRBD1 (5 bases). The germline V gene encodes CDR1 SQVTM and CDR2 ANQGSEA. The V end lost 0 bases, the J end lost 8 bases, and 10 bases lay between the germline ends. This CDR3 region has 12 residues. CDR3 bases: TGCAGCGTTGAAGATACCGGGGGGGGCTACACCTTC. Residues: CSVEDTGGGYTF. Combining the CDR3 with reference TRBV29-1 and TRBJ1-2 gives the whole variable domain SAVISQKPSRDICQRGTSLTIQCQVDSQVTMMFWYRQQPGQSLTLIATANQGSEATYESGFVIDKFPISRPNLTFSTLTVSNMSPEDSSIYLCSVEDTGGGYTFGSGTRLTVV.

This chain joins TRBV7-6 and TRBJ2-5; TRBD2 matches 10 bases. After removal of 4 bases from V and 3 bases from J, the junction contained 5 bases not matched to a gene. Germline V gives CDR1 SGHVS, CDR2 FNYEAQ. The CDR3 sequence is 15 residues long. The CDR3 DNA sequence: TGTGCCAGCAGCTCCTCCGGGACTAGCGAAGAGACCCAGTACTTC. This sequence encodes CASSSSGTSEETQYF. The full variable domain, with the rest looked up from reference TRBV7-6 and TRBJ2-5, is GAGVSQSPRYKVTKRGQDVALRCDPISGHVSLYWYRQALGQGPEFLTYFNYEAQQDKSGLPNDRFSAERPEGSISTLTIQRTEQRDSAMYRCASSSSGTSEETQYFGPGTRLLVL.

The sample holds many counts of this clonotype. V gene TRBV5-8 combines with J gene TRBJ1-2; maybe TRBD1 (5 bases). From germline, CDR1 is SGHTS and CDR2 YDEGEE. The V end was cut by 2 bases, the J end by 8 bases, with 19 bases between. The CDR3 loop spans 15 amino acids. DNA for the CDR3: TGTGCCAGCAGCTTCCGGGGGTCCCCGGTGGAGGGCTACACCTTC. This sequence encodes CASSFRGSPVEGYTF.

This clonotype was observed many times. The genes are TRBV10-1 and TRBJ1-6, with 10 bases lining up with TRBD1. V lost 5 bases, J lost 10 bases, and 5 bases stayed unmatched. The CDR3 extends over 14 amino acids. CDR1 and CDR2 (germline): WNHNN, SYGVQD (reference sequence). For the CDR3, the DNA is TGCGCCAGCAGTAGGGACAGGGGATACTCACCCCTCCACTTT. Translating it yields CASSRDRGYSPLHF.

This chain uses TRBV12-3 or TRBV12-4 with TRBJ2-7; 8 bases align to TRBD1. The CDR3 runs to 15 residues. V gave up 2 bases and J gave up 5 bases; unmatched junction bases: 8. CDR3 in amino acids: CASSLRTGPTHEQYF. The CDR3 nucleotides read TGTGCCAGCAGTTTACGGACAGGGCCCACCCACGAGCAGTACTTC.

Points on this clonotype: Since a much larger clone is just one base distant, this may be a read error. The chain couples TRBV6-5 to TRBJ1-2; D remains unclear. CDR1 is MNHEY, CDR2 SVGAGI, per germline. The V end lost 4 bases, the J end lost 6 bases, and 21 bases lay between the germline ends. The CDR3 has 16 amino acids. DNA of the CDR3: TGTGCCAGCAGTTCACTACTCGTTGAAGGCAGCCATGGCTACACCTTC. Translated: CASSSLLVEGSHGYTF.

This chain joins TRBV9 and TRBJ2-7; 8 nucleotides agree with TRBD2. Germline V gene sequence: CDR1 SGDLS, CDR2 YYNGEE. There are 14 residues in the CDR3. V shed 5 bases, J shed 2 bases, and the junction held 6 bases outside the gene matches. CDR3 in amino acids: CASRTPGLAYEQYF. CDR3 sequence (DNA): TGTGCCAGCAGAACTCCGGGACTAGCCTACGAGCAGTACTTC.

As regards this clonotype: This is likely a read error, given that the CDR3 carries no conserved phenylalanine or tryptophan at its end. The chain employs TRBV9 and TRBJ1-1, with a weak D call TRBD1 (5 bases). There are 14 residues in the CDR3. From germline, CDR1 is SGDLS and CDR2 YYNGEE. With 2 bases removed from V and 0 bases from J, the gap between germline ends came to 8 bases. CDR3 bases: TGTGCCAGCAGCGTTCAGGGAATGAACACTGAAGCTTTCCTT. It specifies CASSVQGMNTEAFL.

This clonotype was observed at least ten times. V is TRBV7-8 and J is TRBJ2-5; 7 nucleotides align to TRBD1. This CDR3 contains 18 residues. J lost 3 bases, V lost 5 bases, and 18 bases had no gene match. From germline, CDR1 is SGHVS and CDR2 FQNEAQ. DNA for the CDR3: TGTGCCAGCAGCCTCAGGGCAATCCCCGGGACAGTAGAAGAGACCCAGTACTTC. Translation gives CASSLRAIPGTVEETQYF.

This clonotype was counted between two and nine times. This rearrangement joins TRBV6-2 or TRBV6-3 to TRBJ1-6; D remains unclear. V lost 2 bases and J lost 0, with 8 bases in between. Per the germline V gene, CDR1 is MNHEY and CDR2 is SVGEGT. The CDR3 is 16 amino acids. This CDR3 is CASSYLASSYNSPLHF. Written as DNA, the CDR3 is TGTGCCAGCAGTTACCTGGCGAGCTCCTATAATTCACCCCTCCACTTT.

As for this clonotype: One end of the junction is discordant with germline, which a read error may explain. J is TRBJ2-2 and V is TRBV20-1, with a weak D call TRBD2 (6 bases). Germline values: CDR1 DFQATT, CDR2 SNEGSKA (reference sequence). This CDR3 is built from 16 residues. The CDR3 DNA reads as TGCAGTGCTAGAGATCTAGCCGGGAGAGATTACAATGAGCAGTTTTTT. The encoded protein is CSARDLAGRDYNEQFF.

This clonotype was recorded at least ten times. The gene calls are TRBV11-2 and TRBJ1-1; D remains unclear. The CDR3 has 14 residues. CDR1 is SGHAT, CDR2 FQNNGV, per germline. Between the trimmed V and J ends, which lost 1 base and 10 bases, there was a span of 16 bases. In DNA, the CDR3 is TGTGCCAGCAGCTTAGTAGGGTCCGGGCCGGGAGCTTTCTTT. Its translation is CASSLVGSGPGAFF.